The TCR beta chain under discussion was sequenced for a study of T cell repertoires in cytomegalovirus infection (dated by TCRdb to about 2019). As for the study more broadly: Donor HLA type was relevant to the analysis, because carriage of CMV infection together with the matching HLA type was indicated by public TCR beta signatures. General study outcomes and caveats: Carriers of CMV infection plus the relevant HLA type were discriminated by the cumulative frequency of public TCR beta family members in the study cohort and in an independent approximately 360-donor cohort. The ex vivo response was dominated by HLA-C-restricted CMV-specific TCR beta clonotypes, and the single most frequent clonotype in two of eight donors was supplied by these HLA-C-restricted clonotypes.

The germline V gene specifies SGHTA as CDR1 and FQGTGA as CDR2. Taken from cysteine to phenylalanine, the CDR3 has 13 residues. Of the read, only the CDR3 DNA is kept; its 39 bases are in frame from base 1. V is shortened by 5 bases, J by 9 bases, and the region joining them spans 17 bases. Sequencer: Illumina HiSeq 1500. TCRdb cleaned the public reads at Q25 with fastp, built clones with MiXCR and kept in-frame beta chains. Duplicate CDR3 protein sequences are folded into a single record with the most common DNA and genes. This sample lists some 700,000 distinct CDR3 sequences; 35% were detected once. 2.5% to 3% of the sample goes to the ten largest clones. In its sample, this clonotype was seen a few times. What antigen it recognizes has not been identified. No base qualities exist here, and no much larger clone lies one base off it.

This TCR was recovered from a human donor in good health (CMV status not recorded). Some clones in this sample may be carry-over from other donors' samples. The receptor chain draws on TRBV7-3 and TRBJ2-7, with no reliable assignment of the D segment. Sequencing was done on a sample of PBMCs. The CDR3 corresponds to CASSPALGKGQYF. The sequence in DNA is TGTGCCAGCAGCCCGGCTCTAGGGAAGGGGCAGTACTTC.